This is a list of T cell receptor beta chains from one sample in a study of blood T cell repertoires in COVID-19. The repertoire was sequenced with immunoSEQ multiplex PCR; TCRdb's copy has only in-frame clones and lacks some. The table includes under 250,000 clones, roughly 85% detected once. Sequences were obtained from PBMCs or T cells enriched from blood (not recorded which). The receptors were sampled from a woman in her forties or fifties with acute COVID-19. CDR3s include the opening cysteine and the closing phenylalanine or tryptophan. The order of the fields is CDR3 DNA, CDR3 protein, V gene, D gene, J gene, clone size. A D gene is named only where the DNA matches it firmly. The size of a clone is reported for some rows only, either as once, few or many, or as a class for expanded clones.

DNA: TGTGCCAGTAGTCTTGGACAGGGCAACTATGGCTACACCTTC
CDR3: CASSLGQGNYGYTF
V: TRBV19
D: TRBD1
J: TRBJ1-2
size: NA

DNA: TGTGCCAGCAGCTTGAAGGGCCTCCAGGGGGCCGGCTACACCTTC
CDR3: CASSLKGLQGAGYTF
V: TRBV5-4
D: TRBD1
J: TRBJ1-2
size: NA

DNA: TGTGCCAGCAGTCCGACTTCCGGGGGGACCGGTGGGGCCAACGTCCTGACTTTC
CDR3: CASSPTSGGTGGANVLTF
V: TRBV6-6
D: TRBD2
J: TRBJ2-6
size: NA

DNA: TGTGCCATCAGTGAACCGGGAGGGTCCTACGAGCAGTACTTC
CDR3: CAISEPGGSYEQYF
V: TRBV10-3
D: TRBD2
J: TRBJ2-7
size: NA

DNA: TGTGCCAGCAGTTTGGGACAGGGGGCAAATACGCAGTATTTT
CDR3: CASSLGQGANTQYF
V: TRBV6-5
D: TRBD1
J: TRBJ2-3
size: NA

DNA: TGTGCCAGCAGTTCCGACACGAGCCCCTATGTGCAGCCCCAGCATTTT
CDR3: CASSSDTSPYVQPQHF
V: TRBV6-5
D: NA
J: TRBJ1-5
size: NA

DNA: TGTGCTAGTGGTTTAGGGGTGAGCTCCTACAATGAGCAGTTCTTC
CDR3: CASGLGVSSYNEQFF
V: TRBV12-5
D: NA
J: TRBJ2-1
size: NA

DNA: TGTGCCAGCAGCGGTACCAGGGTTGAAGCTTTCTTT
CDR3: CASSGTRVEAFF
V: TRBV7-9
D: NA
J: TRBJ1-1
size: NA

DNA: TGTGCCAGCAGCCTCATAAGCGGGACCGGGGAGCTGTTTTTT
CDR3: CASSLISGTGELFF
V: TRBV14
D: NA
J: TRBJ2-2
size: NA

DNA: TGTGCCTGGAGTGGGCTAGCGGGGGGGATGACAGATACGCAGTATTTT
CDR3: CAWSGLAGGMTDTQYF
V: TRBV30
D: TRBD2
J: TRBJ2-3
size: NA

DNA: TGTGCCAGTAGTAATCAAGGGGGCACTGAAGCTTTCTTT
CDR3: CASSNQGGTEAFF
V: TRBV19
D: NA
J: TRBJ1-1
size: NA

DNA: TGTGCCTGGAGAGGGGATGGCTACACCTTC
CDR3: CAWRGDGYTF
V: TRBV30
D: NA
J: TRBJ1-2
size: NA

DNA: TGTGCCAGCCCCACTGACAGTGGAAACACCATATATTTT
CDR3: CASPTDSGNTIYF
V: TRBV6-5
D: NA
J: TRBJ1-3
size: NA

DNA: TGTGCCAGTATATTACCGACAGGGGCGAGCTCCTATAATTCACCCCTCCACTTT
CDR3: CASILPTGASSYNSPLHF
V: TRBV19
D: TRBD1
J: TRBJ1-6
size: few

DNA: TGTGCCAGCAGTTACTCGTACAGAAATCAGCCCCAGCATTTT
CDR3: CASSYSYRNQPQHF
V: TRBV6-2/TRBV6-3
D: NA
J: TRBJ1-5
size: few

DNA: TGCGCCAGCAGCCAAGACCCGGGCAGGGGCTATGGCTACACCTTC
CDR3: CASSQDPGRGYGYTF
V: TRBV4-3
D: NA
J: TRBJ1-2
size: NA

DNA: TGTGCCAGCAACAGCCACGGGACTAGCGGGGACTACGAGCAGTACTTC
CDR3: CASNSHGTSGDYEQYF
V: TRBV7-6
D: TRBD2
J: TRBJ2-7
size: NA

DNA: TGTGCCAGCAGCACGACAGGGGGCAATCAGCCCCAGCATTTT
CDR3: CASSTTGGNQPQHF
V: TRBV7-2
D: TRBD1
J: TRBJ1-5
size: many

DNA: TGTGCCAGCAGTTACCCTCTTAGGACCAGGGGGCGCACAGATACGCAGTATTTT
CDR3: CASSYPLRTRGRTDTQYF
V: TRBV6-2/TRBV6-3
D: TRBD1
J: TRBJ2-3
size: NA

DNA: TGTGCCAGTAGTATAGTCGTGGTCCGGGAATCGGTTTCCAGCTATGGCTACACCTTC
CDR3: CASSIVVVRESVSSYGYTF
V: TRBV19
D: NA
J: TRBJ1-2
size: NA

DNA: TGTGCCAGCAGCCTAAAAGAGACCCAGTACTTC
CDR3: CASSLKETQYF
V: TRBV7-2
D: NA
J: TRBJ2-5
size: NA

DNA: TGTGCTAGTGGTTTCACCACAGGGATGACTGAAGCTTTCTTT
CDR3: CASGFTTGMTEAFF
V: TRBV12-5
D: NA
J: TRBJ1-1
size: NA

DNA: TGTGCCAGCGAGGGGGGGGGATCTGGAAACACCATATATTTT
CDR3: CASEGGGSGNTIYF
V: TRBV7-2
D: NA
J: TRBJ1-3
size: NA

DNA: TGTGCCAGCAGCACGGAAGCGGGGGCGACCGGGGAGCTGTTTTTT
CDR3: CASSTEAGATGELFF
V: TRBV9
D: TRBD2
J: TRBJ2-2
size: NA

DNA: TGTGCCAGCAGTGGGGACAGGGGGCCAACGGAGACCCAGTACTTC
CDR3: CASSGDRGPTETQYF
V: TRBV2
D: TRBD1
J: TRBJ2-5
size: NA

DNA: TGTGCCAGCAGTTACCCGGTCCGGGACAGGGGGAGATATGAAGCTTTCTTT
CDR3: CASSYPVRDRGRYEAFF
V: TRBV6-2/TRBV6-3
D: TRBD1
J: TRBJ1-1
size: few

DNA: TGTGCCACCAGTGCCGCGGACGGGCGAGGGATTACGGCCAAAAACATTCAGTACTTC
CDR3: CATSAADGRGITAKNIQYF
V: TRBV24-1
D: NA
J: TRBJ2-4
size: NA

DNA: TGCGCCAGCAGCCAAGCCCCGGAGGGGGCCTATGGCTACACCTTC
CDR3: CASSQAPEGAYGYTF
V: TRBV4-1
D: TRBD1
J: TRBJ1-2
size: few

DNA: TGTGCCAGCAGCTCCCTCGGCGGGGGGGCCGGCAATGAGCAGTTCTTC
CDR3: CASSSLGGGAGNEQFF
V: TRBV7-3
D: TRBD2
J: TRBJ2-1
size: NA

DNA: TGTGCCAGCAGCCAAGAATGGGACAGGGGCATCAATGAGCAGTTCTTC
CDR3: CASSQEWDRGINEQFF
V: TRBV14
D: TRBD1
J: TRBJ2-1
size: NA

DNA: TGTGCCAGCAGCGTAGGGTCAGCGGGGGGTCGGGGACGTGTCAATGAGCAGTTCTTC
CDR3: CASSVGSAGGRGRVNEQFF
V: TRBV9
D: TRBD2
J: TRBJ2-1
size: NA

DNA: TGTGCCAGTAGTATGTCGACAGGGGGGACCGGGGAGCTGTTTTTT
CDR3: CASSMSTGGTGELFF
V: TRBV19
D: TRBD1
J: TRBJ2-2
size: NA

DNA: TGTGCCAGCAGCCTACAGGTGATGAACACTGAAGCTTTCTTT
CDR3: CASSLQVMNTEAFF
V: TRBV3-1/TRBV3-2
D: NA
J: TRBJ1-1
size: NA

DNA: TGTGCCAGCAGTCTCCCGGGAGGCGGCTACACCTTC
CDR3: CASSLPGGGYTF
V: TRBV12-3/TRBV12-4
D: NA
J: TRBJ1-2
size: NA

DNA: TGTGCCAGCAGCCCCGGGGGTTCTGGAAACACCATATATTTT
CDR3: CASSPGGSGNTIYF
V: TRBV11-3
D: NA
J: TRBJ1-3
size: NA

DNA: TGCGCCAGCAGCCAAGGTCGTTCGACAGGAAGTGAAGCTTTCTTT
CDR3: CASSQGRSTGSEAFF
V: TRBV4-3
D: NA
J: TRBJ1-1
size: many

DNA: TGCAGTGCTAGTAAGGGGACTGAAGCTTTCTTT
CDR3: CSASKGTEAFF
V: TRBV20-1
D: NA
J: TRBJ1-1
size: NA

DNA: TGTGCCAGCAGCTCAACAGGAAATGCTAACTATGGCTACACCTTC
CDR3: CASSSTGNANYGYTF
V: TRBV9
D: NA
J: TRBJ1-2
size: NA

DNA: TGTGCCAGCAGTTCCGGACAGGGGGCAAGCGAAAAACTGTTTTTT
CDR3: CASSSGQGASEKLFF
V: TRBV6-5
D: TRBD1
J: TRBJ1-4
size: NA

DNA: TGCAGCGTTGAAGAAGACTTGTACACTGAAGCTTTCTTT
CDR3: CSVEEDLYTEAFF
V: TRBV29-1
D: NA
J: TRBJ1-1
size: NA

DNA: TGTGCCAGCAGCTTAAATCGCCCGGGGGGGCATGGGAACACTGAAGCTTTCTTT
CDR3: CASSLNRPGGHGNTEAFF
V: TRBV7-6
D: NA
J: TRBJ1-1
size: NA

DNA: TGTGCCAGCAGTTCGGGAGGCATGAACACTGAAGCTTTCTTT
CDR3: CASSSGGMNTEAFF
V: TRBV28
D: NA
J: TRBJ1-1
size: NA

DNA: TGTGCCAGCAGCCAAGTGGGCAGGGGCCTCGCCGGGGAGCTGTTTTTT
CDR3: CASSQVGRGLAGELFF
V: TRBV14
D: NA
J: TRBJ2-2
size: once

DNA: TGTGCCAGCAGCTTATTCGACAGCTCGAGGACTGAAGCTTTCTTT
CDR3: CASSLFDSSRTEAFF
V: TRBV7-8
D: NA
J: TRBJ1-1
size: NA

DNA: TGTGCCAGCAGGATGAACCGGGACAGGGCCCACGAGCAGTACTTC
CDR3: CASRMNRDRAHEQYF
V: TRBV27
D: TRBD1
J: TRBJ2-7
size: many

DNA: TGTGCCTGGCGGGGACAGGGTGTGACGGCTTTCTTT
CDR3: CAWRGQGVTAFF
V: TRBV30
D: TRBD1
J: TRBJ1-1
size: once

DNA: TGCGCCAGCAGCCAAGGACAGGGAAAGTATAATTCACCCCTCCACTTT
CDR3: CASSQGQGKYNSPLHF
V: TRBV4-3
D: TRBD1
J: TRBJ1-6
size: NA

DNA: TGTGCCTGGAATCCCGGGACAGGGGGGAACACTGAAGCTTTCTTT
CDR3: CAWNPGTGGNTEAFF
V: TRBV30
D: TRBD1
J: TRBJ1-1
size: NA